The T cell receptor (beta chain) described here comes from a study of T cell responses to AZD1222 COVID-19 vaccine. General study points: Repertoires were obtained only post-peak T cell response. Among the donors, most were white British and more were female, and clonal diversity was possibly underestimated. In the spike-specific TCR repertoire, nearly half reportedly target unmutated variant regions.

CDR1 and CDR2 (germline): SEHNR, FQNEAQ (reference sequence). The CDR3 has 15 residues. Trimming shortened V by 4 bases and J by 5 bases, and 15 bases separated the two germline ends. As for this clone: Its cognate antigen is unknown.

Assay: immunoSEQ multiplex PCR; the TCRdb copy retains only in-frame clones and omits some. The data contain around 130,000 clones, roughly nine tenths of them singletons. Sequencing was performed on peripheral blood, taken 28 days after the second AZD1222 dose. The sequence was collected from an adult who received the AZD1222 COVID-19 vaccine. The rearrangement uses TRBV7-9 and TRBJ1-5, with a tentative D call TRBD1 (5 bases). DNA of the CDR3: TGTGCCAGCAGCTCAGGCAGCGTGACAGATCAGCCCCAGCATTTT. Translated, it gives CASSSGSVTDQPQHF. Using reference TRBV7-9 and TRBJ1-5 for the parts outside the CDR3, the full variable domain is DTGVSQNPRHKITKRGQNVTFRCDPISEHNRLYWYRQTLGQGPEFLTYFQNEAQLEKSRLLSDRFSAERPKGSFSTLEIQRTEQGDSAMYLCASSSGSVTDQPQHFGDGTRLSIL.